This TCR beta chain was profiled in a study of blood T cell repertoires in COVID-19. Study details: COVID-19 samples from acute and convalescent phases originated in the United States, Italy and Spain. PBMCs, B-cell-depleted T cells, or T cells provided the cDNA or gDNA that made up the material.

Per germline, CDR1 SEHNR and CDR2 FQNEAQ (reference sequence). Trimming removed 5 bases at V and 9 bases at J, with 8 bases between. The CDR3 loop spans 11 amino acids. The assay was immunoSEQ multiplex PCR, and TCRdb's table has in-frame clones only and misses some. Of more than 100,000 clones in the sample, 84% were seen once. The clonotype originates from a human donor in a cohort sampled during active COVID-19. Sequenced sample: peripheral blood. The chain has TRBV7-9 and TRBJ2-1; D unresolved. The CDR3 loop reads CASSAILEQFF. In nucleotides, the CDR3 is TGTGCCAGCAGCGCGATTCTTGAGCAGTTCTTC. The full variable domain, with the rest looked up from reference TRBV7-9 and TRBJ2-1, is DTGVSQNPRHKITKRGQNVTFRCDPISEHNRLYWYRQTLGQGPEFLTYFQNEAQLEKSRLLSDRFSAERPKGSFSTLEIQRTEQGDSAMYLCASSAILEQFFGPGTRLTVL.